This T cell receptor (beta chain) was recorded in a study of T cell repertoires in cytomegalovirus infection. From the reads, TCRdb called clonotypes with MiXCR, one entry per CDR3 protein. The sample includes about 740,000 distinct CDR3 sequences, 35% of them seen just once. The sample holds many counts of this clonotype. The germline V gene has CDR1 SGHTA and CDR2 FQGNSA. V trimming: 6 bases; J trimming: 6 bases; junction bases outside the gene matches: 13. CDR3 length: 16 residues. The genes are TRBV7-2 and TRBJ2-5; 10 positions agree with TRBD1. Sequencing used PBMCs. The receptor was isolated from a human donor in good health (CMV status not recorded). Some clones in this sample may be carry-over from other donors' samples. CDR3 nucleotides: TGTGCCAGCAGTTTGAGACAGGGGGCGAGATCGCAGACCCAGTACTTC. It is translated as CASSLRQGARSQTQYF.